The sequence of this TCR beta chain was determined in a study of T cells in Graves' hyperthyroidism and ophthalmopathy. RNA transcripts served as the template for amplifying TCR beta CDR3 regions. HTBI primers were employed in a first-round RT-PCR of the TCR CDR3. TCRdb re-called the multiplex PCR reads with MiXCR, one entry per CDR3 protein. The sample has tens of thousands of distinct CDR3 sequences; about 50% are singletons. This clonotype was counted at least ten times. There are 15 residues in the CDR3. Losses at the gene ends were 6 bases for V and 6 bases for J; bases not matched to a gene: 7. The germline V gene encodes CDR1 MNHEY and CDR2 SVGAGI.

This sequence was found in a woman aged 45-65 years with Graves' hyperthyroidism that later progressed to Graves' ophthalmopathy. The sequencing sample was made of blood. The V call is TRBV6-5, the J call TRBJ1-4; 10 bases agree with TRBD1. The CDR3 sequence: CASSRVGTGDEKLFF. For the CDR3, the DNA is TGTGCCAGCAGCCGCGTCGGGACAGGGGATGAAAAACTGTTTTTT.